The clone carrying this TCR beta chain has only a few counts. What it binds is not known. A much larger clonotype is one base distant, so this may be a read error. Primed by a sample-barcoded 5' primer and a J-beta primer mix, a second PCR proceeded for about 7 to 11 cycles. TCRdb re-called the 5' RACE reads through MiXCR, storing one row per CDR3 protein. The table has just under 550,000 distinct CDR3 sequences, less than 25% seen once; the top ten hold just under 9%. The CDR3 consists of 16 residues. Germline V lookup: CDR1 SGHRS, CDR2 YFSETQ. The entry originates in a study of blood T cells in healthy people across ages. Caucasian individuals from Russia who were healthy and aged roughly 6 to 100 acted as donors. Overall study findings and caveats: Estimates based on one million T cells were treated as lower bounds.

These data also formed part of another study, on T cells of mothers and their children. That paper adds: Samples were provided by three healthy Caucasian mothers and their six children.

The chain couples TRBV5-1 to TRBJ2-7, with 9 bases that match TRBD2. The sequence was collected from a boy aged 10-17 years in good health. The sequencing input was blood. In DNA form, the CDR3 reads TGCGCCAACAGCTGGGATAGCGGGGGAAGCAGCAGCGAGCAGTACTTC. Its translation: CANSWDSGGSSSEQYF. Full variable domain (rest looked up from reference TRBV5-1 and TRBJ2-7): KAGVTQTPRYLIKTRGQQVTLSCSPISGHRSVSWYQQTPGQGLQFLFEYFSETQRNKGNFPGRFSGRQFSNSRSEMNVSTLELGDSALYLCANSWDSGGSSSEQYFGPGTRLTVT.